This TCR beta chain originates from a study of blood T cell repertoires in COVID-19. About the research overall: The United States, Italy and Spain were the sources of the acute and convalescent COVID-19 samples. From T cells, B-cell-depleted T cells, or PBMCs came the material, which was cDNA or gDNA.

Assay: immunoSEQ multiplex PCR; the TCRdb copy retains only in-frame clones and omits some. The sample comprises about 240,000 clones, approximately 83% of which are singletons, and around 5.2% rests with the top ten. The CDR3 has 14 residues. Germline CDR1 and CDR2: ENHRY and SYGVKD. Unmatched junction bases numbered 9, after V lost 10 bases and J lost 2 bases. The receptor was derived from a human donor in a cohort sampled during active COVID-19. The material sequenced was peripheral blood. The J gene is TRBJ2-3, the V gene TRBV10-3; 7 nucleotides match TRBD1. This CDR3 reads CATQGGQNTDTQYF. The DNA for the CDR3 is TGTGCCACCCAAGGGGGCCAGAACACAGATACGCAGTATTTT.